Below, 8 T cell receptor beta chains from the same sample are listed, as sequenced in a study of T cell responses to AZD1222 COVID-19 vaccine (dated by TCRdb to the early 2020s). The intended sense of this specimen's time point label: baseline before first vaccination. Libraries were constructed by the immunoSEQ multiplex PCR assay. Drawn from immuneACCESS, this table holds only the in-frame rearrangements with V and J called that TCRdb kept. Clones are partly lost; checked studies trace under half to an unresolved V gene and leave the rest unexplained. Recorded for this sample are some 150,000 clones; more than 85% of them occurred a single time. The ten biggest clones cover roughly 1.7% of the sample. The sample in question was peripheral blood, obtained on day 0 of AZD1222 vaccination. These receptors all stem from an adult in good health.

The chain has TRBV5-6 and TRBJ1-1, with D perhaps TRBD1 (6 bases). V was shortened by 4 bases and J by 4 bases, with 23 bases between the two germline ends. The germline V gene has CDR1 SGHDT and CDR2 YYEEEE. This CDR3 is built from 17 residues. For the CDR3, the DNA is TGTGCCAGCAGCGGGGACACAGGGATTATTGTGGGCACTGAAGCTTTCTTT. Its protein is CASSGDTGIIVGTEAFF. The variable domain in full, with the rest retrieved from reference TRBV5-6 and TRBJ1-1, is DAGVTQSPTHLIKTRGQQVTLRCSPKSGHDTVSWYQQALGQGPQFIFQYYEEEERQRGNFPDRFSGHQFPNYSSELNVNALLLGDSALYLCASSGDTGIIVGTEAFFGQGTRLTVV.

This clone has a single count. The gene calls are TRBV7-9 and TRBJ1-3; D remains ambiguous. The V end was cut by 2 bases, the J end by 0 bases, with 14 bases between. Per germline, CDR1 SEHNR and CDR2 FQNEAQ (reference sequence). CDR3 size: 17 residues. The CDR3 nucleotides are TGTGCCAGCAGCTTATATTACAGAACTAACTCTGGAAACACCATATATTTT. Protein sequence: CASSLYYRTNSGNTIYF.

The chain combines TRBV9 with TRBJ2-7; TRBD2 matches at 7 bases. Germline assignment: CDR1 SGDLS and CDR2 YYNGEE. Trimming removed 2 bases from V and 1 base from J; junction bases left unmatched: 6. CDR3 size: 15 residues. The CDR3 nucleotides read TGTGCCAGCAGCGTGGGAGGGACCAAGTCCTACGAGCAGTACTTC. Protein sequence: CASSVGGTKSYEQYF.

This chain joins TRBV5-1 and TRBJ1-2, with 7 bases fitting TRBD1. Unmatched junction bases numbered 10, after V lost 4 bases and J lost 4 bases. Germline V gene data show CDR1 as SGHRS and CDR2 as YFSETQ. This CDR3 is built from 15 residues. CDR3 DNA: TGCGCCAGCAGCCCGAGGACAGGTATCGCCTATGGCTACACCTTC. Translated, it gives CASSPRTGIAYGYTF.

The chain carries TRBV21-1 and TRBJ1-3. TRBV21-1 is given as a pseudogene. The CDR3 runs 16 residues. The CDR3, as DNA: TGTGCCCTAGAGGCGGGGGCTTGTTCGAGTGGAAACACCATATATTTT. It codes for CALEAGACSSGNTIYF.

In DNA, the CDR3 is TGTGCCAGTAGTAGCGCACCTGTAGTTCAGCCCCAGCATTTT. This codes for CASSSAPVVQPQHF. The chain employs TRBV19 and TRBJ1-5; unclear D gene. Trimming left V 4 bases short and J 6 bases short, with 13 bases between. The CDR3 length is 14 residues. Germline V gives CDR1 LNHDA, CDR2 SQIVND (reference sequence).

This chain joins TRBV29-1 and TRBJ2-2; no definite D call. V was shortened by 3 bases and J by 0 bases, with 8 bases between the two germline ends. The CDR3 length is 14 residues. Germline loops: CDR1 SQVTM, CDR2 ANQGSEA. Here the CDR3 reads CSVERTANTGELFF. The CDR3, as DNA: TGCAGCGTTGAGAGGACGGCGAACACCGGGGAGCTGTTTTTT.

V usage is TRBV18 and J usage is TRBJ2-7, with D perhaps TRBD1 (5 bases). Trimming took 6 bases from V and 0 from J, leaving 9 bases between them. There are 13 residues in the CDR3. Germline CDR1 reads KGHSH; CDR2 reads LQKENI. The CDR3 DNA follows: TGTGCCAGCTCCTCACAGGTCTCCTACGAGCAGTACTTC. It translates to CASSSQVSYEQYF.